The rows below give T cell receptor beta chains drawn from one sample of a study of OX40 agonist ivuxolimab in advanced cancers. Using immunoSEQ multiplex PCR, the repertoire was profiled, and TCRdb retains in-frame clones only, with some absent. The sample shows 72,000 or so clones, roughly 90% of them seen only once. This material consisted of CD4+ or CD8+ T cells sorted from blood, taken in a trial of the OX40 agonist ivuxolimab. These receptors were collected from an adult with an advanced solid tumor such as melanoma, head and neck, liver or kidney cancer. CDR3s include the opening cysteine and the closing phenylalanine or tryptophan. A D gene is named only where the DNA matches it firmly. Clone size is shown for a subset of rows, as once, few, many or a class of expanded clone.

v_call	d_call	j_call	clone_size	cdr3_nt	cdr3_aa
TRBV19	-	TRBJ1-1	-	TGTGCCAGTAGGAAAACAGGCGGCACTGAAGCTTTCTTT	CASRKTGGTEAFF
TRBV11-2	TRBD2	TRBJ2-1	-	TGTGCCAGCAGCTCAGCTAGCGGGGGTTACAATGAGCAGTTCTTC	CASSSASGGYNEQFF
TRBV10-3	-	TRBJ1-1	-	TGTGCCATCAGTGCCCCGGAGTTTACTGAAGCTTTCTTT	CAISAPEFTEAFF
TRBV11-2	-	TRBJ2-1	-	TGTGCCAGCAGCTTCTCAGATAGTGGTGAGCAGTTCTTC	CASSFSDSGEQFF
TRBV6-1	-	TRBJ1-2	-	TGTGCCAGCAGGGTTGATCCTAACTATGGCTACACCTTC	CASRVDPNYGYTF
TRBV11-3	-	TRBJ2-1	-	TGTGCCAGCAGCCCGCTGAGGGGGGGGAATGAGCAGTTCTTC	CASSPLRGGNEQFF
TRBV6-6	-	TRBJ1-3	-	TGTGCCAGCAGTTACTCCGTACAGGTCGGAAACACCATATATTTT	CASSYSVQVGNTIYF
TRBV5-1	-	TRBJ1-3	once	TGCGCCAGTAGCCTCTTCCTTGGAAACACCATATATTTT	CASSLFLGNTIYF
TRBV27	-	TRBJ1-5	-	TGTGCCAGCAGTTTGACTCAGGGGAATCAGCCCCAGCATTTT	CASSLTQGNQPQHF
TRBV27	-	TRBJ1-6	-	TGTGCCAGCAGTTTAAATCGAAATTCACCCCTCCACTTT	CASSLNRNSPLHF
TRBV6-1	-	TRBJ1-2	-	TGTGCCAGCACTGAGGGCACCTCCAGGAGCGGCTACACCTTC	CASTEGTSRSGYTF
TRBV5-8	TRBD2	TRBJ2-7	-	TGTGCCAGCAGCTTGGGTTCTGTAGCGGGGGGGAACGAGCAGTACTTC	CASSLGSVAGGNEQYF
TRBV7-9	-	TRBJ1-2	-	TGTGCCAGCAGCCGGACAGCCTATGGCTACACCTTC	CASSRTAYGYTF
TRBV19	TRBD1	TRBJ1-5	-	TGTGCCAGTTCCAGACAGGGTGTTCAGCCCCAGCATTTT	CASSRQGVQPQHF
TRBV10-3	TRBD1	TRBJ2-2	-	TGTGCCATCAGCAAAGGACAGGACACCGGGGAGCTGTTTTTT	CAISKGQDTGELFF
TRBV2	-	TRBJ1-3	-	TGTGCCAGCAGTGCAAACGGGGCGGGTGGAAACACCATATATTTT	CASSANGAGGNTIYF
TRBV7-3	-	TRBJ2-2	-	TGTGCCAGCAGCTTAGGACTTATGAACACCGGGGAGCTGTTTTTT	CASSLGLMNTGELFF
TRBV5-8	-	TRBJ1-6	-	TGTGCCAGCAGCTTGGGGGGTAGCAATTCACCCCTCCACTTT	CASSLGGSNSPLHF
TRBV5-1	-	TRBJ1-4	-	TGCGCCAGCAGCTCCACACGGGGGGCTAATGAAAAACTGTTTTTT	CASSSTRGANEKLFF
TRBV6-5	-	TRBJ2-7	few	TGTGCCTGCCGTGGAGGGGGGCACGAGCAGTACTTC	CACRGGGHEQYF
TRBV6-5	TRBD2	TRBJ2-7	-	TGTGCCAGCAGTGGTCCGGGACTAGGCTCCTACGAGCAGTACTTC	CASSGPGLGSYEQYF
TRBV19	-	TRBJ2-6	-	TGTGCCAGTAGTATAGGGGGGTCTGGGGCCAACGTCCTGACTTTC	CASSIGGSGANVLTF
TRBV7-2	-	TRBJ1-5	-	TGTGCCAGCAGCTTAGGGTCTGAGCGCAATCAGCCCCAGCATTTT	CASSLGSERNQPQHF
TRBV11-2	TRBD2	TRBJ2-5	-	TGTGCCAGCAGCTTAGCGGGGGGGCAAGAGACCCAGTACTTC	CASSLAGGQETQYF
TRBV14	-	TRBJ1-6	few	TGTGCCAGCAGCCAATACCCGGGAAGTTCACCCCTCCACTTT	CASSQYPGSSPLHF
TRBV28	TRBD1	TRBJ2-7	-	TGTGCCAGCACTCCCGGGACAGGGTTCCACGAGCAGTACTTC	CASTPGTGFHEQYF
TRBV18	TRBD1	TRBJ2-1	-	TGTGCCAGCTCAGCAACAGGGGGCCCCCCGTCCTACAATGAGCAGTTCTTC	CASSATGGPPSYNEQFF
TRBV11-2	TRBD2	TRBJ2-3	-	TGTGCCAGCAGCTTATTCTCTGGCGGGGGGGGAACAGATACGCAGTATTTT	CASSLFSGGGGTDTQYF
TRBV30	TRBD2	TRBJ2-7	few	TGTGCCTGGAGTGTCGGACTAGCGGGGGGCGAGCAGTACTTC	CAWSVGLAGGEQYF
TRBV19	-	TRBJ1-4	few	TGTGCCAGTAGTCTCCGGCCTTACGGGGGCGAAAAACTGTTTTTT	CASSLRPYGGEKLFF
TRBV6-6	TRBD1	TRBJ1-4	-	TGTGCCAGCAGTTACGGGACAGGGAACGAAAAACTGTTTTTT	CASSYGTGNEKLFF
TRBV4-2	TRBD1	TRBJ1-4	-	TGTGCCAGCAGCCGAGGCGGGACAGCAACTAATGAAAAACTGTTTTTT	CASSRGGTATNEKLFF
TRBV6-5	-	TRBJ1-2	-	TGTGCCAGCAGTTTCACCGACCTCCCGTGGGATGGCTACACCTTC	CASSFTDLPWDGYTF
TRBV6-5	TRBD2	TRBJ2-1	-	TGTGCCAGCACCTCCCCTAGCGGCTCCTACAATGAGCAGTTCTTC	CASTSPSGSYNEQFF
TRBV2	-	TRBJ2-7	-	TGTGCCAGCGGGTTGTTGCGGGGGCAGTACTTC	CASGLLRGQYF
TRBV19	TRBD1	TRBJ1-1	once	TGTGCCAGTAACACAGGGGTGGGCACTGAAGCTTTCTTT	CASNTGVGTEAFF
TRBV4-2	-	TRBJ2-1	-	TGTGCCAGCAGCCAAGACTTCGGCTCCCTTCCAAGAGAGCAGTTCTTC	CASSQDFGSLPREQFF
TRBV6-1	-	TRBJ2-2	once	TGTGCCAGCAGTGAAGCGGCGGGCTTAACAGAGAACACCGGGGAGCTGTTTTTT	CASSEAAGLTENTGELFF
TRBV29-1	TRBD2	TRBJ2-2	-	TGCAGCGCGGGAGGGGGCACCGGGGAGCTGTTTTTT	CSAGGGTGELFF
TRBV7-6	-	TRBJ2-3	-	TGTGCCAGCAGCTTAGGCAGGGCAGATACGCAGTATTTT	CASSLGRADTQYF
TRBV30	-	TRBJ2-2	once	TGTGCCTGGAGTAAAGGGACGAACACCGGGGAGCTGTTTTTT	CAWSKGTNTGELFF
TRBV19	TRBD1	TRBJ2-2	-	TGTGCCACCTACCCGGGACAGGGTATCGGGGAGCTGTTTTTT	CATYPGQGIGELFF
TRBV19	TRBD1	TRBJ1-5	-	TGTGCCAGTAGTATAGCGACGTACAGGGGGCGCAGGCAGCCCCAGCATTTT	CASSIATYRGRRQPQHF
TRBV18	-	TRBJ1-1	-	TGTGCCAGCTCACCCGACACCATCGGCGCTGAAGCTTTCTTT	CASSPDTIGAEAFF
TRBV6-6	-	TRBJ2-3	-	TGTGCCAGCAGTTTGCGTAGCGACACAGATACGCAGTATTTT	CASSLRSDTDTQYF
TRBV11-2	TRBD2	TRBJ2-5	-	TGTGCCAGCAGCCTAGACGGAGCGGGGCCTTGGGAGACCCAGTACTTC	CASSLDGAGPWETQYF
TRBV28	TRBD1	TRBJ2-7	-	TGTGCCAGCAGTTTAGGGGGAACAGGGGGAAACGAGCAGTACTTC	CASSLGGTGGNEQYF
TRBV6-5	TRBD2	TRBJ2-1	-	TGTGCCAGCACCCTCTTTGCGGGGGCCTACAATGAGCAGTTCTTC	CASTLFAGAYNEQFF
TRBV30	-	TRBJ1-5	-	TGTGCCTGGAGCCGCCAGGGGAGACAGCTCCAGCATTTT	CAWSRQGRQLQHF
TRBV10-1	-	TRBJ2-3	-	TGCGCCAGCAGTGAAGGGCTCACAGATACGCAGTATTTT	CASSEGLTDTQYF
TRBV19	-	TRBJ2-2	-	TGTGCCAGTAGACCGCTGGGGCTGCACACCGGGGAGCTGTTTTTT	CASRPLGLHTGELFF
TRBV28	TRBD1	TRBJ2-1	-	TGTGCCAGCAGAAGGGGACAGACATACAATGAGCAGTTCTTC	CASRRGQTYNEQFF
TRBV19	TRBD1	TRBJ2-7	-	TGTGCCAGTACCCCCGGGACAGGGGACTACGAGCAGTACTTC	CASTPGTGDYEQYF
TRBV21-1	-	TRBJ1-5	-	TGTGCCAGCAGCAAAGTGCCAGGGGGCGGCGATCAGCCCCAGCATTTT	CASSKVPGGGDQPQHF
TRBV11-2	-	TRBJ2-7	-	TGTGCCAGCAGCTTAGAAGGACTTAGGGAGCAGTACTTC	CASSLEGLREQYF
TRBV19	TRBD2	TRBJ2-7	-	TGTGCCAGTAGTATTGACGGGGGGGGAGGGCGCGAGCAGTACTTC	CASSIDGGGGREQYF